This TCR beta chain comes out of a study of yellow fever vaccine responses in identical twins listed by TCRdb under 2018. In terms of the full investigation: In the study, vaccine-responding T cell clones were precisely tracked in identical twins.

What the work shows at the level of the full study, not this receptor alone: The authors reported that the T cell response to vaccination in identical twins appeared partly convergent and partly personalized.

Including the terminal cysteine and phenylalanine, the CDR3 comprises 15 residues. Only the CDR3 DNA is retained, 45 bases long and in frame from the first base. CDR1 MDHEN and CDR2 SYDVKM were looked up in the germline V gene. V ends up 8 bases short and J 4 bases short, with an unmatched junction base count of 14. This clonotype was seen only a few times. Its binding antigen is unknown. The input lacks base qualities; no much larger clone sits a single base away. Libraries were made using RT-PCR. Sequenced using an Illumina HiSeq 2500. TCRdb applied fastp at Q25 and MiXCR to the public reads, then kept only in-frame beta chains. One record per CDR3 amino acid sequence lists the most common genes and DNA. The sample includes 20,000 or so distinct CDR3 sequences, with around three quarters observed a single time. Of the sample, more than 2% falls within the top ten clones.

This clonotype was obtained from a woman under 30 who received the yellow fever vaccine. Donor details come from another sample of the same person, matched by shared clones. The sequencing here drew on T cells from blood (PBMCs), unsorted or a sorted subset (not recorded which), taken before or after yellow fever vaccination (not recorded which). The chain is made from TRBV28 and TRBJ2-7, and 7 junction bases match TRBD2. CDR3 protein: CASYDRSGIGYEQYF. Read as DNA, the sequence is TGTGCCAGCTACGACCGGAGCGGGATCGGTTACGAGCAGTACTTC.